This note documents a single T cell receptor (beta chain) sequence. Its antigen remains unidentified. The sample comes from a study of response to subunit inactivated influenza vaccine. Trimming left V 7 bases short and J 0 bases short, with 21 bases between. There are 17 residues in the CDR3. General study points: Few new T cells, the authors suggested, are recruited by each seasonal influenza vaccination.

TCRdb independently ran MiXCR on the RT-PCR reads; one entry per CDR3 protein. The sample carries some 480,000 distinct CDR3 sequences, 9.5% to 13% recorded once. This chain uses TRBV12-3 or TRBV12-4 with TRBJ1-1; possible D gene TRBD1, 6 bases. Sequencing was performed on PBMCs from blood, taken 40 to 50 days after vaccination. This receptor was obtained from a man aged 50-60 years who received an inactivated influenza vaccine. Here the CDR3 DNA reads TGTGCCAGCACCCCTAGGGGGACACCTATCATGAACACTGAAGCTTTCTTT. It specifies CASTPRGTPIMNTEAFF.